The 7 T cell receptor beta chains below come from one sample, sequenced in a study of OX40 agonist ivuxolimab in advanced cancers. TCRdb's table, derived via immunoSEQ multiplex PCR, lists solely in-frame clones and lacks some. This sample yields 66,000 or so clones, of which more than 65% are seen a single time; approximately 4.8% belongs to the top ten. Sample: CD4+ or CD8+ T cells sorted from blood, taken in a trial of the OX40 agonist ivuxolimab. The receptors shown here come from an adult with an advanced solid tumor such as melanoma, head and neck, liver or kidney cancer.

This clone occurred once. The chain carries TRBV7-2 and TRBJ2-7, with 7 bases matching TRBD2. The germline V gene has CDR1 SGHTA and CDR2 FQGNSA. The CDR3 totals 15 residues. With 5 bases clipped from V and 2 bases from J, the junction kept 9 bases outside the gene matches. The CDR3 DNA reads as TGTGCCAGCAGCCCAAGGGAGGGAGCCCCCTACGAGCAGTACTTC. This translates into CASSPREGAPYEQYF.

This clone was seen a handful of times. CDR3 in amino acids: CASSLRGGNLNYGYTF. Here the CDR3 DNA reads TGTGCCAGCAGTTTAAGAGGTGGGAACCTTAATTATGGCTACACCTTC. The chain recombines TRBV28 with TRBJ1-2; D unresolved. The CDR3 contains 16 residues. Germline loops: CDR1 MDHEN, CDR2 SYDVKM. V lost 2 bases and J 5 bases, leaving 18 bases between the germline ends.

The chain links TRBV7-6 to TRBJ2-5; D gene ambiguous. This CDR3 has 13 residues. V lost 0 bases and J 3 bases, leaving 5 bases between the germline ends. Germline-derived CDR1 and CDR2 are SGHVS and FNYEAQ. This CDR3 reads CASSLANKETQYF. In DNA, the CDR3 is TGTGCCAGCAGCTTAGCCAACAAAGAGACCCAGTACTTC.

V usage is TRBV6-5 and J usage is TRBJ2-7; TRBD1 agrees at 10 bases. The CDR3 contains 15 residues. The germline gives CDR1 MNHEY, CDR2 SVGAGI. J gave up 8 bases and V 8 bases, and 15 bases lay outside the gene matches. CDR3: CASHRTPGQGFKQYF. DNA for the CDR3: TGTGCCAGCCACCGAACCCCGGGACAGGGGTTCAAGCAGTACTTC.

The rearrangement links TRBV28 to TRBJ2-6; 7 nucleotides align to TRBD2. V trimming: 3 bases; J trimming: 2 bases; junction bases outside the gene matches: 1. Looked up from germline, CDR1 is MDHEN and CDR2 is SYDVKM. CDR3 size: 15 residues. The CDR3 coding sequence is TGTGCCAGCAGTTTGGGGGGGGCTGGGGCCAACGTCCTGACTTTC. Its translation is CASSLGGAGANVLTF.

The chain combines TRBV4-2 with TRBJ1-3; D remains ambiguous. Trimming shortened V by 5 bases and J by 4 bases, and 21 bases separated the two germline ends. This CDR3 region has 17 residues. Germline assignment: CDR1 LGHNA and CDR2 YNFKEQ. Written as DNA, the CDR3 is TGTGCCAGCAGCTTCACGACCGAGGGAGCGGCGGGAAACACCATATATTTT. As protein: CASSFTTEGAAGNTIYF.

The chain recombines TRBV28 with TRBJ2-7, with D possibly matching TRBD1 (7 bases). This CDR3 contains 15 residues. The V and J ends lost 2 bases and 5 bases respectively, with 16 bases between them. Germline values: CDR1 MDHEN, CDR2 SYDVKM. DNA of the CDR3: TGTGCCAGCAGTTTACCTTTGGAGGGGGCGAACGAGCAGTACTTC. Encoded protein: CASSLPLEGANEQYF.